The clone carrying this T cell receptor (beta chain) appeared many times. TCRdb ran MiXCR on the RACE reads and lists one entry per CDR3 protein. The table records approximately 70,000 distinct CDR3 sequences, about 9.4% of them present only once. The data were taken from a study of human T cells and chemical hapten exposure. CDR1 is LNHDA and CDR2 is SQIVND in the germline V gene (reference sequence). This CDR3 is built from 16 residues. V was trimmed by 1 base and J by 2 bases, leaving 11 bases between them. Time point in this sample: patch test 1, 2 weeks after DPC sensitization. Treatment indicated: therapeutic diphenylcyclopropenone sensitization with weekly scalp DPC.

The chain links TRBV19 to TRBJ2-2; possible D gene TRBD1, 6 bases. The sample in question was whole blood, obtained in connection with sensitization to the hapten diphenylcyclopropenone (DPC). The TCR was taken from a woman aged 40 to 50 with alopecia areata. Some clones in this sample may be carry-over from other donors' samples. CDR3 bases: TGTGCCAGTAGTATAGGTCCAGGGGTAAACACCGGGGAGCTGTTTTTT. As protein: CASSIGPGVNTGELFF. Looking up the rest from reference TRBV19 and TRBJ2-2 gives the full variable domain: DGGITQSPKYLFRKEGQNVTLSCEQNLNHDAMYWYRQDPGQGLRLIYYSQIVNDFQKGDIAEGYSVSREKKESFPLTVTSAQKNPTAFYLCASSIGPGVNTGELFFGEGSRLTVL.